These 15 T cell receptor beta chains originate from one sample sequenced in a study of T cell changes during pregnancy in multiple sclerosis. TCRdb's copy holds only in-frame clones and misses some; the assay was immunoSEQ multiplex PCR. The repertoire holds 50,000 to 70,000 clones, roughly nine tenths seen once, with around 5.2% in the top ten. The source material was CD8+ T cells from peripheral blood mononuclear cells, sampled before pregnancy. The receptors derive from a female donor with multiple sclerosis, enrolled in a pregnancy study.

The rearrangement links TRBV27 to TRBJ2-1; D unresolved. From germline, CDR1 is MNHEY and CDR2 SMNVEV (reference sequence). V lost 3 bases to trimming and J lost 2 bases, with 11 bases between them. The CDR3 covers 15 residues. The CDR3 sequence is CASSLSQTAYNEQFF. The CDR3 DNA is TGTGCCAGCAGTTTGTCACAGACCGCCTACAATGAGCAGTTCTTC.

The chain employs TRBV7-9 and TRBJ2-6; 7 nucleotides line up with TRBD1. The length of the CDR3 is 17 residues. Germline V CDR1 and CDR2: SEHNR, FQNEAQ (reference sequence). The V and J ends lost 5 bases and 3 bases, in that order; junction bases with no gene match: 10. The CDR3 DNA is TGTGCCAGCAGCCCTTCGACAGGGTATAGTGGGGCCAACGTCCTGACTTTC. Translation: CASSPSTGYSGANVLTF.

This chain joins TRBV18 and TRBJ1-2, with 7 bases matching TRBD1. The CDR3 runs to 14 residues. Germline CDR1 KGHSH, CDR2 LQKENI. Germline trimming cut 3 bases from V and 5 bases from J; bases unmatched to any gene: 6. The CDR3: CASSPDRVSYGYTF. The DNA of the CDR3 is TGTGCCAGCTCACCCGACAGGGTGTCGTATGGCTACACCTTC.

The chain carries TRBV6-5 and TRBJ2-7; TRBD1 aligns across 9 bases. Trimming at V came to 6 bases and at J to 3 bases, leaving 3 bases not matched to a gene. Germline V gene lookup returns CDR1 MNHEY and CDR2 SVGAGI. This CDR3 is 13 amino acids long. CDR3 nucleotides: TGTGCCAGCAGGTTGGACAGGGGCTACGAGCAGTACTTC. Translation gives CASRLDRGYEQYF.

This clone was observed a single time. The rearrangement joins TRBV5-6 to TRBJ1-6; no reliable D call. Trimming took 0 bases from V and 4 from J, leaving 11 bases between them. The CDR3 is 16 amino acids. Germline-derived CDR1 and CDR2 are SGHDT and YYEEEE. CDR3 residues: CASSLDSKQYNSPLHF. CDR3 nucleotides: TGTGCCAGCAGCTTGGACAGCAAGCAGTATAATTCACCCCTCCACTTT.

For the CDR3, the DNA is TGTGCCAGCAGCGATGGGAGTTCACCCCTCCACTTT. This translates into CASSDGSSPLHF. This chain joins TRBV11-3 and TRBJ1-6; no clear D gene. This CDR3 is built from 12 residues. V was clipped by 5 bases and J by 9 bases, with 8 bases between them. Germline values: CDR1 SGHNT, CDR2 YENEEA.

This clone occurred once. V is TRBV13 and J is TRBJ2-1; 7 bases fit TRBD2. The length of the CDR3 is 15 residues. The V segment lost 0 bases and the J segment 7 bases; nucleotides outside the gene matches: 6. Germline CDR1 is PRHDT and CDR2 is FYEKMQ (reference sequence). CDR3 amino acids: CASSLGGEGRNEQFF. For the CDR3, the DNA is TGTGCCAGCAGCTTAGGGGGGGAGGGTAGGAATGAGCAGTTCTTC.

The sample holds one count of this clone. The V gene is TRBV27, the J gene TRBJ2-3; maybe TRBD2 (6 bases). V lost 4 bases and J 4 bases, leaving 9 bases between the germline ends. The CDR3 runs 13 residues. Germline lookup yields CDR1 MNHEY and CDR2 SMNVEV (reference sequence). CDR3 coding DNA: TGTGCCAGCAGTTCAGCGGGCGCAGATACGCAGTATTTT. Protein product: CASSSAGADTQYF.

J is TRBJ2-1 and V is TRBV11-2; D gene ambiguous. V gave up 1 base and J gave up 1 base, with 8 bases separating them. The CDR3 length is 15 residues. In germline, CDR1 is SGHAT, CDR2 FQNNGV. The CDR3 sequence is CASSLGPGSYNEQFF. The CDR3 coding sequence is TGTGCCAGCAGCTTAGGCCCCGGGTCCTACAATGAGCAGTTCTTC.

V and J are TRBV9 and TRBJ2-1, with a tentative D call TRBD2 (6 bases). The germline V gene has CDR1 SGDLS and CDR2 YYNGEE. Trimming took off 3 bases at V and 10 bases at J, with 14 bases between the two ends. The CDR3 runs to 13 residues. This CDR3 is CASSASSGGEQFF. CDR3 coding DNA: TGTGCCAGCAGCGCCAGCAGTGGGGGGGAGCAGTTCTTC.

This chain connects TRBV9 to TRBJ1-6; D unresolved. This CDR3 contains 13 residues. Trimming left V 4 bases short and J 6 bases short, with 8 bases between. Germline CDR1 and CDR2: SGDLS and YYNGEE. CDR3 in amino acids: CASSTGGNSPLHF. CDR3 DNA sequence: TGTGCCAGCAGCACGGGAGGTAATTCACCCCTCCACTTT. Filled out from reference TRBV9 and TRBJ1-6, the complete variable domain reads DSGVTQTPKHLITATGQRVTLRCSPRSGDLSVYWYQQSLDQGLQFLIQYYNGEERAKGNILERFSAQQFPDLHSELNLSSLELGDSALYFCASSTGGNSPLHFGNGTRLTVT.

This clone appeared a few times. Other DNA sequences within the sample encode an identical CDR3. The chain employs TRBV14 and TRBJ1-1; D is unclear. V was trimmed by 4 bases and J by 0 bases, leaving 6 bases between them. The CDR3 extends over 13 amino acids. CDR1 and CDR2 (germline): SGHDN, FVKESK. For the CDR3, the DNA is TGTGCCAGCAGCCCCTACCTGAACACTGAAGCTTTCTTT. Translated, it gives CASSPYLNTEAFF.

The V call is TRBV9, the J call TRBJ1-5; D is possibly TRBD1 (5 bases). V gave up 3 bases and J gave up 4 bases, with 20 bases separating them. Germline V gene lookup returns CDR1 SGDLS and CDR2 YYNGEE. The CDR3 has 17 residues. The DNA of the CDR3 is TGTGCCAGCAGCGCCAGGGACTATCCACGACCGAATCAGCCCCAGCATTTT. Translated: CASSARDYPRPNQPQHF.

The chain uses TRBV2 and TRBJ1-6, with D uncertain. This CDR3 is built from 13 residues. CDR1 is SNHLY and CDR2 is FYNNEI in the germline V gene. With 6 bases removed from V and 8 bases from J, the gap between germline ends came to 11 bases. CDR3 coding DNA: TGTGCCAGCAGGGAGACCGGGGATTCACCCCTCCACTTT. It encodes CASRETGDSPLHF.

The chain links TRBV23-1 to TRBJ2-5; D gene uncertain. TRBV23-1 is an open reading frame whose function is uncertain. V lost 2 bases and J lost 0, with 10 bases in between. CDR3 length: 15 amino acids. CDR3 residues: CASSQPFPDQETQYF. In DNA, the CDR3 is TGCGCCAGCAGTCAACCATTTCCGGACCAAGAGACCCAGTACTTC.